A single sample gave rise to the 27 T cell receptor beta chains below, sequenced in a study of blood T cell repertoires in COVID-19. Clones were read by immunoSEQ multiplex PCR, and TCRdb kept only the in-frame ones, dropping some. The sample has about 100,000 clones; about 85% are singletons. The specimen was peripheral blood. These receptors all come from a human donor in a cohort sampled during active COVID-19.

This clone was recorded a few times. V usage is TRBV29-1 and J usage is TRBJ1-1, with D maybe TRBD1 (5 bases). The CDR3 spans 14 residues. With 7 bases removed from V and 1 base from J, the gap between germline ends came to 16 bases. CDR1 and CDR2 from the germline V gene are SQVTM and ANQGSEA. The CDR3 region is CSAGPGGTNTEAFF. As DNA, the CDR3 is TGCAGCGCCGGACCAGGCGGGACGAACACTGAAGCTTTCTTT.

The DNA of the CDR3 is TGTGCCAGCAGTTTGGGCAGCTATGGCTACACCTTC. Protein product: CASSLGSYGYTF. The chain combines TRBV12-3 or TRBV12-4 with TRBJ1-2; D gene uncertain. The CDR3 runs 12 residues. V was trimmed by 3 bases and J by 4 bases, leaving 6 bases between them.

This clone was seen once. The chain is built from TRBV7-2 and TRBJ2-7, with D maybe TRBD1 (7 bases). There are 15 residues in the CDR3. Trimming removed 1 base from V and 0 bases from J, with 10 bases in between. The V gene's germline CDR1 is SGHTA and CDR2 FQGNSA. The CDR3 nucleotides are TGTGCCAGCAGCTTAGGACAGGGAGGCTCCTACGAGCAGTACTTC. Protein sequence: CASSLGQGGSYEQYF.

The rearrangement joins TRBV5-6 to TRBJ2-1, with D uncertain. This CDR3 is 14 amino acids long. V was shortened by 0 bases and J by 4 bases, with 8 bases between the two germline ends. Germline V gene sequence: CDR1 SGHDT, CDR2 YYEEEE. CDR3 in DNA: TGTGCCAGCAGCTTGGGCCGGGTTTACAATGAGCAGTTCTTC. The encoded protein is CASSLGRVYNEQFF.

This clone was seen just once. This chain joins TRBV5-6 and TRBJ2-4, with TRBD1 as a possible D gene (6 bases). The germline CDR1 and CDR2 sequences are SGHDT and YYEEEE. Deletions cut 1 base from V and 0 bases from J, with 17 bases between. CDR3 length: 18 amino acids. The CDR3 spells CASSLRLGASVAKNIQYF. CDR3 nucleotide sequence: TGTGCCAGCAGCTTGCGGTTGGGGGCGTCGGTAGCCAAAAACATTCAGTACTTC. Together with reference TRBV5-6 and TRBJ2-4, the CDR3 gives the full variable domain: DAGVTQSPTHLIKTRGQQVTLRCSPKSGHDTVSWYQQALGQGPQFIFQYYEEEERQRGNFPDRFSGHQFPNYSSELNVNALLLGDSALYLCASSLRLGASVAKNIQYFGAGTRLSVL.

V usage is TRBV27 and J usage is TRBJ2-7, with D perhaps TRBD1 (5 bases). The germline CDR1 and CDR2 sequences are MNHEY and SMNVEV (reference sequence). V shed 2 bases and J shed 3 bases, with 20 bases lying between them. This CDR3 spans 17 amino acids. The CDR3 nucleotides are TGTGCCAGCAGTTTAGGGGCTATCCAACGTAACTTCTACGAGCAGTACTTC. It is translated as CASSLGAIQRNFYEQYF.

The rearrangement joins TRBV7-9 to TRBJ1-2, with 7 bases aligning to TRBD1. This CDR3 contains 13 residues. Trimming took 5 bases from V and 8 from J; bases not matched to a gene: 8. Germline V gives CDR1 SEHNR, CDR2 FQNEAQ (reference sequence). This CDR3 reads CASSDYLQGGYTF. The CDR3 DNA reads as TGTGCCAGCAGCGATTACCTACAGGGGGGCTACACCTTC.

The chain joins TRBV15 to TRBJ1-1; D not certain. The length of the CDR3 is 13 residues. From germline, CDR1 is LNHNV and CDR2 YYDKDF (reference sequence). The ends were cut back, 3 bases at V and 1 base at J, with 6 bases in the middle. For the CDR3, the DNA is TGTGCCACCAGCAGCCAGGCGAACACTGAAGCTTTCTTT. Encoded protein: CATSSQANTEAFF.

The rearrangement joins TRBV28 to TRBJ2-7; 9 nucleotides match TRBD1. The V gene's germline CDR1 is MDHEN and CDR2 SYDVKM. Germline trimming cut 4 bases from V and 2 bases from J; bases unmatched to any gene: 9. This CDR3 comprises 16 residues. The CDR3 nucleotides are TGTGCCAGCAGTTCTGGGACAGGGAAGGGAACCTACGAGCAGTACTTC. This encodes CASSSGTGKGTYEQYF.

This clone was seen once. J is TRBJ1-5 and V is TRBV7-2; D call uncertain. In germline, CDR1 is SGHTA, CDR2 FQGNSA. The ends were cut back, 1 base at V and 2 bases at J, with 9 bases in the middle. The length of the CDR3 is 15 residues. The CDR3 sequence is CASSLVQIGNQPQHF. The CDR3, as DNA: TGTGCCAGCAGCTTAGTACAGATCGGCAATCAGCCCCAGCATTTT.

V gene TRBV5-1 combines with J gene TRBJ2-2, with 9 bases identical to TRBD2. The V and J ends lost 1 base and 6 bases, in that order; junction bases with no gene match: 4. CDR3 length: 15 amino acids. Germline CDR1 and CDR2: SGHRS and YFSETQ. CDR3 DNA: TGCGCCAGCAGCTTGAGTTTAGCGGGAGCCGGGGAGCTGTTTTTT. It translates to CASSLSLAGAGELFF.

The chain carries TRBV13 and TRBJ2-7, with no clear D. CDR1 and CDR2 from the germline V gene are PRHDT and FYEKMQ (reference sequence). Trimming took 5 bases from V and 8 from J, leaving 13 bases between them. There are 12 residues in the CDR3. The CDR3 reads CASSIRGRKQYF. CDR3 in DNA: TGTGCCAGCAGCATCCGAGGTCGAAAGCAGTACTTC.

The chain employs TRBV28 and TRBJ2-7, with D perhaps matching TRBD2 (7 bases). This CDR3 comprises 14 residues. V lost 3 bases to trimming and J lost 0 bases, with 9 bases between them. Germline values: CDR1 MDHEN, CDR2 SYDVKM. The CDR3 loop is CASSLRGPSYEQYF. CDR3 DNA: TGTGCCAGCAGTTTGCGGGGGCCCTCCTACGAGCAGTACTTC.

Written as DNA, the CDR3 is TGTGCCAGAGTACCTAATGGGACAGGGGAGGCCGGGGAGCTGTTTTTT. This gives the protein CARVPNGTGEAGELFF. V gene TRBV6-4 combines with J gene TRBJ2-2; 10 bases map to TRBD1. Germline assignment: CDR1 MRHNA and CDR2 SNTAGT. The CDR3 has 16 residues. V dropped 9 bases and J dropped 6; count of bases not matched to a gene: 13.

The chain links TRBV2 to TRBJ2-7, with D perhaps matching TRBD2 (6 bases). V was shortened by 7 bases and J by 5 bases, with 18 bases between the two germline ends. The germline gives CDR1 SNHLY, CDR2 FYNNEI. This CDR3 is built from 14 residues. In nucleotides, the CDR3 is TGTGCCAGCAAAGGAGGGGCCAGCGCCGACGAGCAGTACTTC. Translating it yields CASKGGASADEQYF.

The chain joins TRBV7-2 to TRBJ2-3; the match to TRBD2 covers 9 bases. Germline V gives CDR1 SGHTA, CDR2 FQGNSA. This CDR3 is 17 amino acids long. With V trimmed by 4 bases and J by 0 bases, 8 bases remained unmatched. The CDR3 loop is CASSSLPSGMSTDTQYF. The CDR3 DNA is TGTGCCAGCAGCTCCCTTCCTAGCGGGATGAGCACAGATACGCAGTATTTT.

The gene calls are TRBV5-1 and TRBJ2-5; D uncertain. Trimming cost V 4 bases and J 2 bases, with 12 bases left between them. The CDR3 sequence is 14 residues long. In germline, CDR1 is SGHRS, CDR2 YFSETQ. CDR3 amino acids: CASSPTNPQETQYF. The CDR3 DNA reads TGCGCCAGCAGCCCCACTAATCCGCAAGAGACCCAGTACTTC. The complete variable domain, with remaining parts taken from reference TRBV5-1 and TRBJ2-5, reads KAGVTQTPRYLIKTRGQQVTLSCSPISGHRSVSWYQQTPGQGLQFLFEYFSETQRNKGNFPGRFSGRQFSNSRSEMNVSTLELGDSALYLCASSPTNPQETQYFGPGTRLLVL.

A remark on this clone: A junction end diverges from the germline sequence, so it may reflect a read error. The V and J genes are TRBV6-6 and TRBJ2-7; 12 positions agree with TRBD1. This CDR3 is 13 amino acids long. Germline values: CDR1 MNHNY, CDR2 SVGAGI (reference sequence). The DNA for the CDR3 is TGTGCCAGCAGTTTATCCGGGACAGGGGGCGTTTCCTTC. This translates into CASSLSGTGGVSF.

The chain carries TRBV28 and TRBJ1-2, with 7 bases lining up with TRBD1. V lost 6 bases to trimming and J lost 8 bases; unmatched junction nucleotides: 15. The germline V gene has CDR1 MDHEN and CDR2 SYDVKM. The CDR3 sequence is 15 residues long. CDR3 sequence: CASSYEGARLIGYTF. The CDR3 nucleotides read TGTGCCAGCAGCTACGAGGGGGCGCGTTTGATCGGCTACACCTTC.

The gene calls are TRBV6-6 and TRBJ2-1; D is ambiguous. The CDR3 length is 15 residues. The V gene lost 2 bases and the J gene lost 5 bases, with 13 bases spanning the gap. Germline CDR1 and CDR2: MNHNY and SVGAGI (reference sequence). CDR3 bases: TGTGCCAGCAGTTACGCAATGGGCGCGAACAATGAGCAGTTCTTC. Translating it yields CASSYAMGANNEQFF.

V gene TRBV5-1 combines with J gene TRBJ2-3, with 13 bases that match TRBD2. The V gene end was trimmed by 1 base and the J gene end by 4 bases; junction bases not matched to a gene: 0. This CDR3 region has 15 residues. Germline V gene data show CDR1 as SGHRS and CDR2 as YFSETQ. The CDR3 reads CASSLTSGGADTQYF. For the CDR3, the DNA is TGCGCCAGCAGCTTGACTAGCGGGGGGGCAGATACGCAGTATTTT.

This clone was seen just once. The rearrangement uses TRBV7-9 and TRBJ2-7; possible D gene TRBD2, 7 bases. The CDR3 has 16 amino acids. CDR1 and CDR2 (germline): SEHNR, FQNEAQ (reference sequence). Trimming took off 5 bases at V and 6 bases at J, with 23 bases between the two ends. CDR3 nucleotide sequence: TGTGCCAGCAGCATCCCCACCGGGGGGCCAGAATTCGAGCAGTACTTC. It is translated as CASSIPTGGPEFEQYF. The complete variable domain, with remaining parts taken from reference TRBV7-9 and TRBJ2-7, reads DTGVSQNPRHKITKRGQNVTFRCDPISEHNRLYWYRQTLGQGPEFLTYFQNEAQLEKSRLLSDRFSAERPKGSFSTLEIQRTEQGDSAMYLCASSIPTGGPEFEQYFGPGTRLTVT.

A few counts support this clone. The rearrangement uses TRBV12-3 or TRBV12-4 and TRBJ1-1, with 7 bases identical to TRBD1. This CDR3 spans 12 amino acids. Trimming removed 5 bases from V and 4 bases from J; junction bases left unmatched: 1. CDR3 sequence reads: CASSRQGTEAFF. The CDR3 DNA is TGTGCCAGCAGTAGACAGGGCACTGAAGCTTTCTTT.

V gene TRBV5-1 combines with J gene TRBJ2-1, with 14 bases matching TRBD2. V lost 2 bases, J lost 5 bases, and 12 bases stayed unmatched. The CDR3 has 19 amino acids. Germline CDR1 reads SGHRS; CDR2 reads YFSETQ. Written as DNA, the CDR3 is TGCGCCAGCAGCTTTCGGACTAGCGGGGGGCCCCTCGACAACAATGAGCAGTTCTTC. Its translation: CASSFRTSGGPLDNNEQFF.

This chain joins TRBV19 and TRBJ2-4, with TRBD2 matching 8 bases. After removal of 9 bases from V and 2 bases from J, the junction contained 6 bases not matched to a gene. This CDR3 region has 14 residues. The germline V gene encodes CDR1 LNHDA and CDR2 SQIVND (reference sequence). The chain's CDR3 is CASHRGGTKNIQYF. CDR3 DNA: TGTGCCAGCCATCGGGGGGGCACCAAAAACATTCAGTACTTC.

V is TRBV27 and J is TRBJ1-6, with D possibly being TRBD1 (6 bases). V lost 3 bases, J lost 9 bases, and 18 bases lay in between. Germline V gene lookup returns CDR1 MNHEY and CDR2 SMNVEV (reference sequence). CDR3 length: 16 amino acids. This CDR3 reads CASSLFPGGGGSPLHF. The DNA for the CDR3 is TGTGCCAGCAGTTTGTTTCCGGGGGGCGGGGGTTCACCCCTCCACTTT.

This clone was seen a few times. The chain carries TRBV10-1 and TRBJ2-1; D is unresolved. Germline V lookup: CDR1 WNHNN, CDR2 SYGVQD (reference sequence). V shed 8 bases and J shed 2 bases, with 19 bases lying between them. The CDR3 spans 16 residues. The DNA of the CDR3 is TGCGCCAGCCAGCCGTTGGTGGCAGGCCCCTACAATGAGCAGTTCTTC. Translated, it gives CASQPLVAGPYNEQFF.